This T cell receptor beta chain was captured in a study of identical twins. With template switching, a universal primer site was added, and the cDNA carried unique molecular identifiers. MiXCR, run by TCRdb on the 5' RACE reads, gives a single entry per CDR3 protein. The sample holds approximately 1.8 million distinct CDR3 sequences, roughly 35% seen once. Study outcomes and limitations: Analyses of zero insertions could be partly confounded by invariant MAIT and iNKT cells. Twin sharing of out-of-frame TCR alpha was underestimated by models in monozygotic pairs. The study found weaker excess twin sharing in beta out-of-frame sequences.

At least ten counts were recorded for this clonotype. As yet, its antigen is unknown. The V gene lost 5 bases and the J gene lost 14 bases, with 16 bases spanning the gap. The CDR3 runs to 12 residues. This chain connects TRBV12-3 or TRBV12-4 to TRBJ2-1, with no clear D. This clonotype was obtained from a newborn girl in good health. The source material was cord blood. The CDR3 DNA reads as TGTGCCAGCAGTCCTCTTAGATTTCAGAAGTTCTTC. It specifies CASSPLRFQKFF.